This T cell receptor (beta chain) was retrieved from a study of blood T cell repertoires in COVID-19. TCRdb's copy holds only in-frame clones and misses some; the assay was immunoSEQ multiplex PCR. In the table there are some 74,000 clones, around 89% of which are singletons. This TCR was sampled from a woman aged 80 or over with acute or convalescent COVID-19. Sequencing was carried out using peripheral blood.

The CDR3 sequence is CASSLAGTEAFF. The CDR3, as DNA: TGTGCCAGCAGCTTAGCCGGCACTGAAGCTTTCTTT. V usage is TRBV11-2 and J usage is TRBJ1-1; D is ambiguous. Germline V gene sequence: CDR1 SGHAT, CDR2 FQNNGV. Trimming took 1 base from V and 4 from J, leaving 4 bases between them. This CDR3 comprises 12 residues.